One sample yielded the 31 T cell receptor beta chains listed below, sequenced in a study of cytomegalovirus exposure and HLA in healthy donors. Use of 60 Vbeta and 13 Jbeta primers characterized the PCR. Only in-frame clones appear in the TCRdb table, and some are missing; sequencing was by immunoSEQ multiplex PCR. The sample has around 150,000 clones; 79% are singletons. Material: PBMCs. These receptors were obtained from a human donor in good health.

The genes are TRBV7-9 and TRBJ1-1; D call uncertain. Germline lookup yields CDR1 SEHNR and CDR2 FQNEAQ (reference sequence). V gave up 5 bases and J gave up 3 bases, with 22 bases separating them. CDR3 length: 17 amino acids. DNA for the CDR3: TGTGCCAGCAGCGGGAGACTAAAAGGTTTTGGGGACACTGAAGCTTTCTTT. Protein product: CASSGRLKGFGDTEAFF. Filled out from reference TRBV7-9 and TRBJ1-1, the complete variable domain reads DTGVSQNPRHKITKRGQNVTFRCDPISEHNRLYWYRQTLGQGPEFLTYFQNEAQLEKSRLLSDRFSAERPKGSFSTLEIQRTEQGDSAMYLCASSGRLKGFGDTEAFFGQGTRLTVV.

The CDR3 sequence is CASSLATSQPQHF. CDR3 in DNA: TGTGCCAGCAGCTTAGCAACCAGTCAGCCCCAGCATTTT. The chain carries TRBV7-2 and TRBJ1-5; unclear D gene. The CDR3 totals 13 residues. Germline V gene sequence: CDR1 SGHTA, CDR2 FQGNSA. V dropped 0 bases and J dropped 6 bases, with 6 bases sitting between them.

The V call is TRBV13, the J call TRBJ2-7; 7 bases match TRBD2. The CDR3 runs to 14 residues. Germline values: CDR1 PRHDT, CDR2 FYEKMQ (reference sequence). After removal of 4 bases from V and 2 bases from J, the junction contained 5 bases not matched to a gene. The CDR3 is CASSSGTKTYEQYF. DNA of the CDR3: TGTGCCAGCAGCTCCGGGACTAAGACCTACGAGCAGTACTTC. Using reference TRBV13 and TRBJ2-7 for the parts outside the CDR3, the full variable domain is AAGVIQSPRHLIKEKRETATLKCYPIPRHDTVYWYQQGPGQDPQFLISFYEKMQSDKGSIPDRFSAQQFSDYHSELNMSSLELGDSALYFCASSSGTKTYEQYFGPGTRLTVT.

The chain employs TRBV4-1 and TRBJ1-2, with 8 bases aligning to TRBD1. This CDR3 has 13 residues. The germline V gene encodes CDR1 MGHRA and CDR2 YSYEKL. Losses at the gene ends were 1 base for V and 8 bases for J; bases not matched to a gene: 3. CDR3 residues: CASSQATGEGYTF. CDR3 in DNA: TGCGCCAGCAGCCAAGCGACAGGGGAGGGCTACACCTTC.

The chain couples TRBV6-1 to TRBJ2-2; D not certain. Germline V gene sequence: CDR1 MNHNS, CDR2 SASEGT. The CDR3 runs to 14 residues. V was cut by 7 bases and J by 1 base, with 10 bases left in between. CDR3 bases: TGTGCCAGCACATCGTCAGGGAACACCGGGGAGCTGTTTTTT. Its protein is CASTSSGNTGELFF.

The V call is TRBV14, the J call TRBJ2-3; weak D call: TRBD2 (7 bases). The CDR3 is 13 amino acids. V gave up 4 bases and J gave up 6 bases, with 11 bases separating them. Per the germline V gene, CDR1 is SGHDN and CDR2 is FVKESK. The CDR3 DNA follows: TGTGCCAGCAGCCCAAGGGGGGGCGATACGCAGTATTTT. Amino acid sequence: CASSPRGGDTQYF.

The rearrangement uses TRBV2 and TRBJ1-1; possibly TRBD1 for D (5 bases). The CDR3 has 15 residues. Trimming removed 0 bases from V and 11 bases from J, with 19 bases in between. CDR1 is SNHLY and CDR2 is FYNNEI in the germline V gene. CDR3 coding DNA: TGTGCCAGCAGTGAAGCCCCCTCGACAGTACGGCATGCTTTCTTT. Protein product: CASSEAPSTVRHAFF.

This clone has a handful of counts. The CDR3 is CASSLLPQPGQEFF. The CDR3 region has the DNA TGTGCCAGCAGCTTACTACCGCAACCGGGACAGGAGTTCTTC. The gene calls are TRBV7-6 and TRBJ2-1; 8 bases agree with TRBD1. This CDR3 is built from 14 residues. Trimming took 2 bases from V and 14 from J; bases not matched to a gene: 11. CDR1 is SGHVS and CDR2 is FNYEAQ in the germline V gene. The full variable domain, its missing parts supplied by reference TRBV7-6 and TRBJ2-1, is GAGVSQSPRYKVTKRGQDVALRCDPISGHVSLYWYRQALGQGPEFLTYFNYEAQQDKSGLPNDRFSAERPEGSISTLTIQRTEQRDSAMYRCASSLLPQPGQEFFGPGTRLTVL.

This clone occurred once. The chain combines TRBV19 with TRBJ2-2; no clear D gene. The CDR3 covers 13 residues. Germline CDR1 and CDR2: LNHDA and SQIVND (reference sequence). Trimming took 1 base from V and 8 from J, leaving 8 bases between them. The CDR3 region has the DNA TGTGCCAGTAGTATAGTTAGTGAGGGGGAGCTGTTTTTT. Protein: CASSIVSEGELFF.

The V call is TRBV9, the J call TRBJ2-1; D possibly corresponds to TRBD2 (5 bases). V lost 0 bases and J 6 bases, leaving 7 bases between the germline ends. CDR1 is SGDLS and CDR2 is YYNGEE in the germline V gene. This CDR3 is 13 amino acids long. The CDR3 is CASSVDLANEQFF. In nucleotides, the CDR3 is TGTGCCAGCAGCGTAGACCTAGCCAATGAGCAGTTCTTC.

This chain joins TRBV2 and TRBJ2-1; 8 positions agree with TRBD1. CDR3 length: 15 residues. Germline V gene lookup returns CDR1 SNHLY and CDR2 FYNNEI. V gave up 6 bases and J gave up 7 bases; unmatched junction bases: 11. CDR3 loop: CASRSRTGWGNEQFF. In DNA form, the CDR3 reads TGTGCCAGCAGATCTCGGACAGGGTGGGGAAATGAGCAGTTCTTC.

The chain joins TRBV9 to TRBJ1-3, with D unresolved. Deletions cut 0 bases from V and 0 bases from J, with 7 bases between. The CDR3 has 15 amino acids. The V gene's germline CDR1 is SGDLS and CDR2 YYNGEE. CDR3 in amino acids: CASSVASGSGNTIYF. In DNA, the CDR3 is TGTGCCAGCAGCGTAGCTTCCGGCTCTGGAAACACCATATATTTT.

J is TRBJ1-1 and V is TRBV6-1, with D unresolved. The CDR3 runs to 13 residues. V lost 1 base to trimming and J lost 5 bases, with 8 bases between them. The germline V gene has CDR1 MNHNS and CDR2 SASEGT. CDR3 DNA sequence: TGTGCCAGCAGTGAAGATACGGGTACTGAAGCTTTCTTT. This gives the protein CASSEDTGTEAFF.

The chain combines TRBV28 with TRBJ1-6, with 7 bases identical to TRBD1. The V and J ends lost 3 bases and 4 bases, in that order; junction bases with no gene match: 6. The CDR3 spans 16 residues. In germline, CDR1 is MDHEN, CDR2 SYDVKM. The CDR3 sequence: CASSFWDSEYNSPLHF. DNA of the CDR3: TGTGCCAGCAGTTTTTGGGACAGCGAATATAATTCACCCCTCCACTTT.

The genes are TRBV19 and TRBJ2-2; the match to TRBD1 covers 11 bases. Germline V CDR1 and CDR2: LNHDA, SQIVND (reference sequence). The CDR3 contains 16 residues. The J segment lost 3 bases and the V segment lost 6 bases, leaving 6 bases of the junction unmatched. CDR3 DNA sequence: TGTGCCAGTAGATACGGGACAGGGGGTTACACCGGGGAGCTGTTTTTT. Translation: CASRYGTGGYTGELFF. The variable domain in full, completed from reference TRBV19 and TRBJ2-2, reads DGGITQSPKYLFRKEGQNVTLSCEQNLNHDAMYWYRQDPGQGLRLIYYSQIVNDFQKGDIAEGYSVSREKKESFPLTVTSAQKNPTAFYLCASRYGTGGYTGELFFGEGSRLTVL.

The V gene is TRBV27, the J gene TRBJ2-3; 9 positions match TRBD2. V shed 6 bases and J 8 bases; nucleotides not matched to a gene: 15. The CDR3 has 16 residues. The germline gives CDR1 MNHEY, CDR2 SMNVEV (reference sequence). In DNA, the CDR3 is TGTGCCAGCAGCACCCCCCCTGCGGGGGGGGAGGGTACGCAGTATTTT. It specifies CASSTPPAGGEGTQYF.

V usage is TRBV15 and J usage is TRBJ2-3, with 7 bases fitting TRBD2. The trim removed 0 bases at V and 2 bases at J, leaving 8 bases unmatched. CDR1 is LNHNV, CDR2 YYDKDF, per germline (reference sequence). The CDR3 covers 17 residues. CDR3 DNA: TGTGCCACCAGCAGAGATCGAGGCGGGGGTATCACAGATACGCAGTATTTT. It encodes CATSRDRGGGITDTQYF. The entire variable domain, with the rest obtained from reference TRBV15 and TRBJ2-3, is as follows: DAMVIQNPRYQVTQFGKPVTLSCSQTLNHNVMYWYQQKSSQAPKLLFHYYDKDFNNEADTPDNFQSRRPNTSFCFLDIRSPGLGDTAMYLCATSRDRGGGITDTQYFGPGTRLTVL.

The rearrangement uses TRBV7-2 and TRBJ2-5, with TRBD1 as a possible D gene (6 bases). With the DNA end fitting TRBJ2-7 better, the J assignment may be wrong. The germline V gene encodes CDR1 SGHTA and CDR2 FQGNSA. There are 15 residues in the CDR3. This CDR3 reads CASSPDSLQAYEQYF. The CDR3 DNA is TGTGCCAGCAGCCCGGACAGCCTGCAAGCCTACGAGCAGTACTTC.

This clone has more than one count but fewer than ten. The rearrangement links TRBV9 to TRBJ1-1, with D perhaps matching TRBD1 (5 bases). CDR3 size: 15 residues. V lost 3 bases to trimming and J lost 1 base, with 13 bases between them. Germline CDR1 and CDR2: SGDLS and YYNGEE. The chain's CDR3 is CASSAQGGPNTEAFF. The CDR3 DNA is TGTGCCAGCAGCGCTCAGGGAGGTCCGAACACTGAAGCTTTCTTT.

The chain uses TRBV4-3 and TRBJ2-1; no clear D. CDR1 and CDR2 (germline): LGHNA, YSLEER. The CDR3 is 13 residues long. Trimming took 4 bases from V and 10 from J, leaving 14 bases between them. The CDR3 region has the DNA TGCGCCAGCAGCCCAGTCGGTCGGGTAGAGCAGTTCTTC. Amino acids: CASSPVGRVEQFF.

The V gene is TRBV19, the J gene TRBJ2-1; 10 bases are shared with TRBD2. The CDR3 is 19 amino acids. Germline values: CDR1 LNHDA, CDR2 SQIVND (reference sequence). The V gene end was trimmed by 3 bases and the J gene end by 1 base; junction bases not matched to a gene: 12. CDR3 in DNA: TGTGCCAGTAGTATTATGGGGTTAGCGGGAGGAAGGTCCTACAATGAGCAGTTCTTC. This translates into CASSIMGLAGGRSYNEQFF.

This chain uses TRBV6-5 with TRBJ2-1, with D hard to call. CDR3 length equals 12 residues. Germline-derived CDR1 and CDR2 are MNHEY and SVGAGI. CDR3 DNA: TGTGTGGTCCGGAGCTCCTACAATGAGCAGTTCTTC. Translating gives CVVRSSYNEQFF.

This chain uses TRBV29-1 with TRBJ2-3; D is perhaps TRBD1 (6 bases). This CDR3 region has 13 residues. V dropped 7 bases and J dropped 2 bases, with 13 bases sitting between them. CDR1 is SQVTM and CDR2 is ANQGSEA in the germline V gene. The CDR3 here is CSGGQRLTDTQYF. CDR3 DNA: TGCAGCGGGGGGCAGCGGCTCACAGATACGCAGTATTTT.

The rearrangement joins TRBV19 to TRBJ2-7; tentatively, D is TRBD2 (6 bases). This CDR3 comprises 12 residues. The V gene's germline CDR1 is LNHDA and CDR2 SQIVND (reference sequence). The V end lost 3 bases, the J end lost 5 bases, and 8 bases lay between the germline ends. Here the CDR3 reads CASSIGGNEQYF. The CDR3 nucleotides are TGTGCCAGTAGTATTGGAGGGAACGAGCAGTACTTC.

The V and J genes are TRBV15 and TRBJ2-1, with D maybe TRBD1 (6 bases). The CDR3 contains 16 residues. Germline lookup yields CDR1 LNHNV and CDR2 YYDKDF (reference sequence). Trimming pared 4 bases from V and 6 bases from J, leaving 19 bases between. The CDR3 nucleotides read TGTGCCACCAGCACCCCGGACAGAGAACTACGCAATGAGCAGTTCTTC. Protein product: CATSTPDRELRNEQFF.

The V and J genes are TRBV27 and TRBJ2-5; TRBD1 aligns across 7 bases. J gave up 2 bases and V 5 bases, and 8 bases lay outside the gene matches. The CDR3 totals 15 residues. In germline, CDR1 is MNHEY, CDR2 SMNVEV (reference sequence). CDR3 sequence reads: CASSPIDRVQETQYF. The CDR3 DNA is TGTGCCAGCAGTCCGATCGACAGGGTTCAAGAGACCCAGTACTTC.

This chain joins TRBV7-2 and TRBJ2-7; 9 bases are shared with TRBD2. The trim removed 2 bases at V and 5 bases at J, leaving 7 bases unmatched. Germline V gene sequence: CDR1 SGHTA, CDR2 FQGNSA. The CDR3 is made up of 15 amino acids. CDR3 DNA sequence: TGTGCCAGCAGCTTAACGCCGGGACTAGCTGACGAGCAGTACTTC. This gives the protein CASSLTPGLADEQYF. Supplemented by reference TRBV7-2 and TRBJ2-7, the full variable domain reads GAGVSQSPSNKVTEKGKDVELRCDPISGHTALYWYRQSLGQGLEFLIYFQGNSAPDKSGLPSDRFSAERTGGSVSTLTIQRTQQEDSAVYLCASSLTPGLADEQYFGPGTRLTVT.

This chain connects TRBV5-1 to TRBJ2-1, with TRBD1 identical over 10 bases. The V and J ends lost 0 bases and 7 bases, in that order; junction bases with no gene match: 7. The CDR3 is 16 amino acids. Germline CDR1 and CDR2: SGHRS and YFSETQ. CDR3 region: CASSLGQGAGANEQFF. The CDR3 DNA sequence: TGCGCCAGCAGCTTGGGACAGGGGGCCGGTGCGAATGAGCAGTTCTTC. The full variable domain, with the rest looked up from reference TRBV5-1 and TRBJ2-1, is KAGVTQTPRYLIKTRGQQVTLSCSPISGHRSVSWYQQTPGQGLQFLFEYFSETQRNKGNFPGRFSGRQFSNSRSEMNVSTLELGDSALYLCASSLGQGAGANEQFFGPGTRLTVL.

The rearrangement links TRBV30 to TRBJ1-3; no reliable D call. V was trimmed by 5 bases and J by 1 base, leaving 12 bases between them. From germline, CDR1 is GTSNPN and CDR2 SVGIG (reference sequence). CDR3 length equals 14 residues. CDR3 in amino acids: CAWGPRRSGNTIYF. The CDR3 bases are TGTGCCTGGGGACCCAGGAGGTCTGGAAACACCATATATTTT.

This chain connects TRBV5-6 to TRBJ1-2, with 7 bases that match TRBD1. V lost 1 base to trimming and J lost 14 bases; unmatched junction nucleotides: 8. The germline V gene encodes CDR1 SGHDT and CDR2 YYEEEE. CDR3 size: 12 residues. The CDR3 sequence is CASSLRGRARTF. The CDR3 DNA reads TGTGCCAGCAGCTTGAGGGGGCGGGCGCGGACCTTC.

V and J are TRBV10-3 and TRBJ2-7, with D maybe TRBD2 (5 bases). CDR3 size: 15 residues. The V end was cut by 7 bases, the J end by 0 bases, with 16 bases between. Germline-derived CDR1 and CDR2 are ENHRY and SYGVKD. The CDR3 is CAIMPRMGSSYEQYF. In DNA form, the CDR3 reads TGTGCCATCATGCCTAGGATGGGGAGCTCCTACGAGCAGTACTTC.